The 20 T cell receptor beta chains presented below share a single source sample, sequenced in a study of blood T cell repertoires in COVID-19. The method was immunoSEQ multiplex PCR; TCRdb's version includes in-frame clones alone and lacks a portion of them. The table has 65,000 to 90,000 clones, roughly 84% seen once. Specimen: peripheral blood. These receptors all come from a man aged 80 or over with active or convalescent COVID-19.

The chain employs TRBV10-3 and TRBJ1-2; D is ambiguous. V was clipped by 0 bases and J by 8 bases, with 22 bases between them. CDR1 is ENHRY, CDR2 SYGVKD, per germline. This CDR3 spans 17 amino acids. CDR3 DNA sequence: TGTGCCATCAGTGAGTCAGGTGGGCAGGAAGGAGGTTCCGGCTACACCTTC. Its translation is CAISESGGQEGGSGYTF.

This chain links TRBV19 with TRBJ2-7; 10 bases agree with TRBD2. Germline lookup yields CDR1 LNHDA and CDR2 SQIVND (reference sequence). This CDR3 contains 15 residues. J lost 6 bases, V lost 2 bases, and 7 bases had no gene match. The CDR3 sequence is CASSISSGSVSEQYF. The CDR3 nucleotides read TGTGCCAGTAGTATATCTAGCGGGAGCGTGAGCGAGCAGTACTTC.

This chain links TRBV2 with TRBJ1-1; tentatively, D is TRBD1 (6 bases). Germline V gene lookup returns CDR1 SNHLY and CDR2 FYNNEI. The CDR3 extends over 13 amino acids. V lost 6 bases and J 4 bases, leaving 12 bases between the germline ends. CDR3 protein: CASRTARGTEAFF. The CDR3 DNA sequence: TGTGCCAGCAGGACAGCCAGGGGCACTGAAGCTTTCTTT.

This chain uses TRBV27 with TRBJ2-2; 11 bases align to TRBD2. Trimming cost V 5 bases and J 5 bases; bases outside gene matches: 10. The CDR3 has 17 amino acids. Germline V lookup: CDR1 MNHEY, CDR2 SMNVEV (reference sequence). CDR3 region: CASSQFVTSGATGELFF. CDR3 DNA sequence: TGTGCCAGCAGTCAGTTTGTGACTAGCGGGGCGACCGGGGAGCTGTTTTTT.

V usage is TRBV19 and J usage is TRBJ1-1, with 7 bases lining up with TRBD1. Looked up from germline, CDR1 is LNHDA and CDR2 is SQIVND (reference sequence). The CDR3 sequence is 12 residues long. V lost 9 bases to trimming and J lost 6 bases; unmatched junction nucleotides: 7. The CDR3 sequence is CASPGQIPEAFF. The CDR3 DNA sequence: TGTGCCAGCCCGGGACAGATCCCTGAAGCTTTCTTT.

As DNA, the CDR3 is TGCGCCAGCAGCTTGGTGGACAGGGGCTACGAGCAGTACTTC. This gives the protein CASSLVDRGYEQYF. J is TRBJ2-7 and V is TRBV5-1; 9 bases match TRBD1. V lost 0 bases to trimming and J lost 3 bases; unmatched junction nucleotides: 1. There are 14 residues in the CDR3. Germline CDR1 and CDR2: SGHRS and YFSETQ.

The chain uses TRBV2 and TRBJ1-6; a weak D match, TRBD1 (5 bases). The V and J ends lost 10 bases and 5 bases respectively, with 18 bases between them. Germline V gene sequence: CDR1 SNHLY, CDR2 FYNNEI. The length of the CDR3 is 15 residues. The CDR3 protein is CATMPKAGHNSPLHF. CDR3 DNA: TGTGCCACCATGCCGAAAGCGGGGCATAATTCACCCCTCCACTTT.

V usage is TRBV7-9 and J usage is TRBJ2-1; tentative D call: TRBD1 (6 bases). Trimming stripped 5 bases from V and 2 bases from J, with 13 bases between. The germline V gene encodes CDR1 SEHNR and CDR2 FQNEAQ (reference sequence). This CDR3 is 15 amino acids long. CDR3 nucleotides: TGTGCCAGCAGCGTCAGGGGTCCCCCCTACAATGAGCAGTTCTTC. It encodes CASSVRGPPYNEQFF.

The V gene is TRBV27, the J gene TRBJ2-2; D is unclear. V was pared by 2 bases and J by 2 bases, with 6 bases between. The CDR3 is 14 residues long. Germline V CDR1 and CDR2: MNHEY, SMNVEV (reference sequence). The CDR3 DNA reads TGTGCCAGCAGTTTAAGGAGCAACACCGGGGAGCTGTTTTTT. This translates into CASSLRSNTGELFF.

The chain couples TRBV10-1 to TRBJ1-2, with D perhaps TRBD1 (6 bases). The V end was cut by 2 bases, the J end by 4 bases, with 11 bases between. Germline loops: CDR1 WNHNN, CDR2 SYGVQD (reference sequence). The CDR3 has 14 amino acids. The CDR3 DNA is TGCGCCAGCAGTGAGAATGGGACACCCTATGGCTACACCTTC. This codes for CASSENGTPYGYTF.

The CDR3 region is CASSQGLAGGRRTNEKLFF. The CDR3 DNA reads TGCGCCAGCAGCCAGGGACTAGCGGGAGGGCGGAGGACTAATGAAAAACTGTTTTTT. This chain links TRBV4-1 with TRBJ1-4; D is perhaps TRBD1 (5 bases). The CDR3 spans 19 residues. The ends were cut back, 3 bases at V and 2 bases at J, with 22 bases in the middle. Germline V gene data show CDR1 as MGHRA and CDR2 as YSYEKL.

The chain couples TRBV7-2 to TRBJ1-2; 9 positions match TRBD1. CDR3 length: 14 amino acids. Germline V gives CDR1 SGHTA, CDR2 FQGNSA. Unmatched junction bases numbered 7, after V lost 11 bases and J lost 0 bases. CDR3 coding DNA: TGTGCCTGGACAGGGGTGGAATCTAACTATGGCTACACCTTC. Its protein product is CAWTGVESNYGYTF.

The CDR3 sequence is CASSGDDRAIYF. CDR3 in DNA: TGTGCCAGCAGTGGGGATGACAGAGCCATATATTTT. This rearrangement joins TRBV2 to TRBJ1-3, with a tentative D call TRBD1 (5 bases). The CDR3 consists of 12 residues. With 4 bases removed from V and 11 bases from J, the gap between germline ends came to 12 bases. Germline CDR1 reads SNHLY; CDR2 reads FYNNEI.

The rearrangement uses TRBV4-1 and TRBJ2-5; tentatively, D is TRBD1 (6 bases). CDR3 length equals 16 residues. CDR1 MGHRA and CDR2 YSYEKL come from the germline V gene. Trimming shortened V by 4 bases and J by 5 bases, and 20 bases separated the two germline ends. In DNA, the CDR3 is TGCGCCAGCAGCCTGGTGGGGGCCCAAATTGCGGAGACCCAGTACTTC. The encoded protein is CASSLVGAQIAETQYF.

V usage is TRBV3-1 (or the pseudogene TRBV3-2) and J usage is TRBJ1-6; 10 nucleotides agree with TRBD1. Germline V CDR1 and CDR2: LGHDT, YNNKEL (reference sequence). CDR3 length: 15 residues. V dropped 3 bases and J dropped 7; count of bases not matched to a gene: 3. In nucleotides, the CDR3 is TGTGCCAGCAGCCACCTGGGACAGGGGAATTCACCCCTCCACTTT. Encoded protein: CASSHLGQGNSPLHF.

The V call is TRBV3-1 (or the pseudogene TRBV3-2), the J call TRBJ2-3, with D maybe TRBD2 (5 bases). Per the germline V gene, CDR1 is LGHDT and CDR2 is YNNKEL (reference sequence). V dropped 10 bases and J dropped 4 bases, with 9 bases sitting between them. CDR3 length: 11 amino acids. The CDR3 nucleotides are TGTGCCATCGGGGTGGCAGATACGCAGTATTTT. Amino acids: CAIGVADTQYF.

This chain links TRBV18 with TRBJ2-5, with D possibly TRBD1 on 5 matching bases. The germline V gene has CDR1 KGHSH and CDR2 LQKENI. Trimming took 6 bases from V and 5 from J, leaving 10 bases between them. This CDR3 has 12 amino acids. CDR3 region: CASSTAGETQYF. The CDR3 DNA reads TGTGCCAGCTCGACAGCCGGGGAGACCCAGTACTTC.

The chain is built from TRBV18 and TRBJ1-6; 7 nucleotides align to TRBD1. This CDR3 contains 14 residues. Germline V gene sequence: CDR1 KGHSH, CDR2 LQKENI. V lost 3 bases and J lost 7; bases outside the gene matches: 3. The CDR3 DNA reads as TGTGCCAGCTCACCCAGGGACAGAAATTCACCCCTCCACTTT. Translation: CASSPRDRNSPLHF.

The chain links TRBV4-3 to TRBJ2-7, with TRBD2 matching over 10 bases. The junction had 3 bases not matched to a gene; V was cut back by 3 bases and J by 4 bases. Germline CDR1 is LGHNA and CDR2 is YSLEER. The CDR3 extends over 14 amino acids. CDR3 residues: CASSHEREGYEQYF. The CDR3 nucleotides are TGCGCCAGCAGCCACGAGCGGGAGGGTTACGAGCAGTACTTC.

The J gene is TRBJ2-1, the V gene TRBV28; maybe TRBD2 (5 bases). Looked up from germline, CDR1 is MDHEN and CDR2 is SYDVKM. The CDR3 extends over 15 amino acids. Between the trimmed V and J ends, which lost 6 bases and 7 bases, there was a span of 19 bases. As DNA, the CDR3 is TGTGCCAGCAGACCCGGTAGCGCGGGTCGTAATGAGCAGTTCTTC. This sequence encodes CASRPGSAGRNEQFF.